The sequence of this T cell receptor (beta chain) was determined in a study of blood T cells in healthy people across ages. CDR3 length equals 14 residues. From germline, CDR1 is SEHNR and CDR2 FQNEAQ (reference sequence). Overall study results and limits: Among long-lived donors, naive CD4+ cells were more numerous and diversity higher than in aged donors.

Comments on this clonotype: Its specificity is not known. One end of the junction fails to match germline, which may point to a read error.

With a J-beta primer mix and a sample-barcoded 5' primer, a second PCR ran 7 to 11 cycles. All samples gave at least 3 million CDR3-containing paired-end reads. A single record per CDR3 protein comes from TCRdb applying MiXCR to the 5' RACE reads. The table shows over 600,000 distinct CDR3 sequences, with roughly 41% occurring only once. The sequence was obtained from a man older than 75 in good health. The V call is TRBV7-9, the J call TRBJ1-4; 8 bases are a match to TRBD1. Sequencing was carried out using blood. This chain's CDR3 is CASSLEGQAEKPFF. Written as DNA, the CDR3 is TGTGCCAGCAGCTTAGAGGGACAGGCTGAAAAACCGTTTTTT.